This TCR beta chain was recovered during a study of blood T cell repertoires in COVID-19. Whole-study context: Samples came from the United States, Italy and Spain, spanning acute and convalescent COVID-19. T cells, B-cell-depleted T cells, or PBMCs supplied cDNA or gDNA.

Looked up from germline, CDR1 is SGHRS and CDR2 is YFSETQ. V lost 0 bases and J 2 bases, leaving 6 bases between the germline ends. The CDR3 runs 14 residues. In the source study's methods: The assay estimated nucleated cells by amplifying reference gene primers. Data came from immunoSEQ multiplex PCR; TCRdb stores just in-frame clones and leaves some out. The DNA gave D and trimming, while V, J and clone size come from that table. Found here are some 170,000 clones, about 86% of them singletons; the top ten hold approximately 18%. The material sequenced was peripheral blood. The TCR comes from a woman of 80 years or more with acute or convalescent COVID-19. This sequence joins TRBV5-1 and TRBJ1-3; D unresolved. Here the CDR3 reads CASSLAGTGNTIYF. The CDR3 bases are TGCGCCAGCAGCTTGGCCGGTACTGGAAACACCATATATTTT.